A selection of T cell receptor beta chains follows, all from one sample in a study of blood T cell repertoires in COVID-19. Assay: immunoSEQ multiplex PCR; the TCRdb copy retains only in-frame clones and omits some. Among about 160,000 clones listed, about 80% were seen once. Specimen: peripheral blood. The receptors were gathered from a middle-aged woman with COVID-19, enrolled during active disease. Each CDR3 is given with its conserved first and last residue. The order of the fields is J gene, clone size, V gene, D gene, CDR3 DNA, CDR3 protein. A D gene is named only where the DNA matches it firmly. Clone size, where shown, is once, few, many, or a class for clones that have expanded.

TRBJ1-1	.	TRBV7-9	TRBD1	TGTGCCAGCAGCTTAGAATGGACAGGGAGGAACACTGAAGCTTTCTTT	CASSLEWTGRNTEAFF
TRBJ2-5	.	TRBV10-2	TRBD1	TGCGCCAGCAGTGAGGGACAGGGGGCTGCGGAGACCCAGTACTTC	CASSEGQGAAETQYF
TRBJ2-2	.	TRBV20-1	.	TGCAGTGCTAGTTCAGGGGCCACCGGGGAGCTGTTTTTT	CSASSGATGELFF
TRBJ2-1	.	TRBV5-1	TRBD2	TGCGCCAGCAGCTACGGACTAGCGGTTAACTACAATGAGCAGTTCTTC	CASSYGLAVNYNEQFF
TRBJ2-7	.	TRBV5-1	TRBD1	TGCGCCAGCAGCTTGGGGGCGGGGACAGGCACCTACGAGCAGTACTTC	CASSLGAGTGTYEQYF
TRBJ1-4	.	TRBV11-2	.	TGTGCCAGCAGCCTTTCGGTTGCTAATGAAAAACTGTTTTTT	CASSLSVANEKLFF
TRBJ2-2	.	TRBV19	TRBD2	TGTGCCAGTAGATGGAGGACAGGGCTGGGACTAGCGGGAGAGGGGACCGGGGAGCTGTTTTTT	CASRWRTGLGLAGEGTGELFF
TRBJ1-6	.	TRBV6-1	.	TGTGCCAGCAGTGGGGTACAGAGCTCCTATAATTCACCCCTCCACTTT	CASSGVQSSYNSPLHF
TRBJ2-6	.	TRBV5-1	TRBD1	TGCGCCAGCAGCTCACCGGGACAGGGGATGGGGTTTCGAGCTGGGGCCAACGTCCTGACTTTC	CASSSPGQGMGFRAGANVLTF
TRBJ2-1	.	TRBV14	TRBD2	TGTGCCAGCAGCCAAGAAACCCTGGGACTAGCGGCCTACAATGAGCAGTTCTTC	CASSQETLGLAAYNEQFF
TRBJ2-1	once	TRBV5-6	.	TGTGCCAGCAGCAGAATTGACTCGTTTAATGAGCAGTTCTTC	CASSRIDSFNEQFF
TRBJ2-1	once	TRBV4-1	TRBD2	TGCGCCAGCAGCCAAGGAGGGACTAGTACCCATGAGCAGTTCTTC	CASSQGGTSTHEQFF
TRBJ1-2	.	TRBV7-8	TRBD1	TGTGCCAGCAGCGGACAGGGTGGACGCTATGGCTACACCTTC	CASSGQGGRYGYTF
TRBJ2-2	.	TRBV5-6	TRBD1	TGTGCCAGCAGCTTGCTCAGGGGGCGGACCGGGGAGCTGTTTTTT	CASSLLRGRTGELFF
TRBJ2-7	.	TRBV19	.	TGTGCCAGTAGTATAGATCTGGGCATCTCTACCTACGAGCAGTACTTC	CASSIDLGISTYEQYF
TRBJ1-1	.	TRBV2	.	TGTGCCAGCAGTGACTTTGTGAACACTGAAGCTTTCTTT	CASSDFVNTEAFF
TRBJ1-1	.	TRBV9	.	TGTGCCAGCAGCGTAACATTGGGGAGGACTGAAGCTTTCTTT	CASSVTLGRTEAFF
TRBJ1-2	.	TRBV30	.	TGTGCCTGGAGTTTAGTAGCTAACTATGGCTACACCTTC	CAWSLVANYGYTF
TRBJ2-7	.	TRBV28	TRBD1	TGTGCCAGCAGTCAACTCCCGGGACAGGGGTCCTACGAGCAGTACTTC	CASSQLPGQGSYEQYF
TRBJ1-2	.	TRBV27	TRBD1	TGTGCCAGCAGCCCAACAGGGGGTCCCATTCCTAACTATGGCTACACCTTC	CASSPTGGPIPNYGYTF
TRBJ2-1	.	TRBV29-1	TRBD1	TGCAGCGCCGCCGGGGACAGAAGAGGAGAATACAATGAGCAGTTCTTC	CSAAGDRRGEYNEQFF
TRBJ1-6	.	TRBV2	.	TGTGCCAGCAGTGAACGACTACTCGGGGATTCACCCCTCCACTTT	CASSERLLGDSPLHF
TRBJ1-1	.	TRBV5-1	.	TGCGCCAGCAGCTCCGCGGGGGGGAACACTGAAGCTTTCTTT	CASSSAGGNTEAFF
TRBJ2-7	.	TRBV11-2	.	TGTGCCAGCAGCTTATGGGCCGTCTACGAGCAGTACTTC	CASSLWAVYEQYF
TRBJ1-3	.	TRBV29-1	.	TGCAGCGCCCGGGACTCTGGAAACACCATATATTTT	CSARDSGNTIYF
TRBJ2-1	.	TRBV7-6	TRBD2	TGTGCCAGCAGCGCCTCAGCGGGAGGGGCCTACAATGAGCAGTTCTTC	CASSASAGGAYNEQFF
TRBJ1-4	.	TRBV11-3	TRBD1	TGTGCCAGCAGCTTAGCGGGGACAGGTCATGAAAAACTGTTTTTT	CASSLAGTGHEKLFF
TRBJ1-1	.	TRBV30	.	TGTGCCTGCCGAACAGGACGGGACACTGAAGCTTTCTTT	CACRTGRDTEAFF
TRBJ2-3	.	TRBV6-4	.	TGTGCCAGCAGCAGGACAGCGGAAGATACGCAGTATTTT	CASSRTAEDTQYF
TRBJ1-5	.	TRBV4-1	.	TGCGCCAGCAGCCAAGTTCCTCAGGGGTCAGGAAGAAGCAATCAGCCCCAGCATTTT	CASSQVPQGSGRSNQPQHF
TRBJ1-2	once	TRBV5-4	.	TGTGCCAGCAGCTTGGCCTTTAGGACAGAACGGGGCTATGGCTACACCTTC	CASSLAFRTERGYGYTF
TRBJ1-3	few	TRBV5-1	TRBD1	TGCGCCAGCAGCTTAGACGACAGGGTTGGAAACACCATATATTTT	CASSLDDRVGNTIYF
TRBJ1-1	.	TRBV21-1	.	TGTGCCAGCAGCAAAGCGCCACACGTATCCATGAACACTGAAGCTTTCTTT	CASSKAPHVSMNTEAFF
TRBJ2-3	.	TRBV9	.	TGTGCCAGCAGCGCCCCCCACAAAGGAGCGGATACGCAGTATTTT	CASSAPHKGADTQYF
TRBJ2-1	.	TRBV3-1/TRBV3-2	.	TGTGCCAGCAGCCAAGATAGTCCCGGACAGTTGCCCTACAATGAGCAGTTCTTC	CASSQDSPGQLPYNEQFF
TRBJ2-5	.	TRBV2	TRBD1	TGTGCCAGCAGTGGGGACAGGGGCCGCGAGACCCAGTACTTC	CASSGDRGRETQYF
TRBJ2-1	.	TRBV2	TRBD2	TGTGCCAGCAGTAGTCGGTTGAGCGGGGGTACCTATGAGCAGTTCTTC	CASSSRLSGGTYEQFF
TRBJ2-1	.	TRBV7-9	.	TGTGCCAGCAGCTTAGTGGGGATATGGTCGGGAGTTACCAATGAGCAGTTCTTC	CASSLVGIWSGVTNEQFF
TRBJ2-1	many	TRBV7-9	.	TGTGCCAGCAGCGTAGGGTATAGTGAGCAGTTCTTC	CASSVGYSEQFF
TRBJ1-4	.	TRBV28	.	TGTGCCAGCAGTACCCCCAGGGAGGGTTGGGAAACTAATGAAAAACTGTTTTTT	CASSTPREGWETNEKLFF
TRBJ2-1	.	TRBV12-2	.	TGTGCAAGTCGCTTCCAAGGGGCTAGCGGGAGATATCACAATGAGCAGTTCTTC	CASRFQGASGRYHNEQFF
TRBJ2-7	.	TRBV6-6	TRBD1	TGTGCCAGCAGACGGGACAGGGGATCCTACGAGCAGTACTTC	CASRRDRGSYEQYF
TRBJ2-3	once	TRBV3-1/TRBV3-2	.	TGTGCCAGCAGCCAAGGCGTCTCTGGCACAGATACGCAGTATTTT	CASSQGVSGTDTQYF
TRBJ1-1	.	TRBV3-1/TRBV3-2	.	TGTGCCAGCAGCTACCAACTACAGGGTGGGAACACTGAAGCTTTCTTT	CASSYQLQGGNTEAFF
TRBJ2-4	.	TRBV4-1	TRBD1	TGCGCCAGCAGCCAAGTGGGGACAGGAAAAAACATTCAGTACTTC	CASSQVGTGKNIQYF
TRBJ2-1	.	TRBV3-1/TRBV3-2	.	TGTGCCAGCAGCCAAGACCCTCTCTATTACAATGAGCAGTTCTTC	CASSQDPLYYNEQFF
TRBJ1-1	.	TRBV6-5	.	TGTGCCAGCAGTTACGTGAGGGTGGGTACTGAAGCTTTCTTT	CASSYVRVGTEAFF
TRBJ2-4	.	TRBV30	.	TGTGCCTGGAACAGGGACGAAAACATTCAGTACTTC	CAWNRDENIQYF
TRBJ2-1	.	TRBV5-1	.	TGCGCCAGCAGCGCCGACAGCTACAATGAGCAGTTCTTC	CASSADSYNEQFF
TRBJ1-1	.	TRBV13	.	TGTGCCAGCAGCACTTACTCCGTGGGGCACATGAACACTGAAGCTTTCTTT	CASSTYSVGHMNTEAFF
TRBJ2-1	.	TRBV5-8	TRBD1	TGTGCCAGCAGCCTAGTACAGGGGCCAGGGTATGAGCAGTTCTTC	CASSLVQGPGYEQFF
TRBJ2-4	.	TRBV10-1	.	TGCGCCAGCAGTGAGTCGGGCAGCAAAAACATTCAGTACTTC	CASSESGSKNIQYF
TRBJ1-2	.	TRBV7-2	.	TGTGCCAGCAGCTCCGCGGGGTTCGAGTATGGCTACACCTTC	CASSSAGFEYGYTF
TRBJ2-1	few	TRBV6-5	.	TGTGCCAGCAGTTACAAGGCGGGAATGTCTAATGAGCAGTTCTTC	CASSYKAGMSNEQFF
TRBJ1-2	.	TRBV11-2	TRBD1	TGTGCCAGCAGCTCGTCCGGGACAGGGACCTATGGCTACACCTTC	CASSSSGTGTYGYTF
TRBJ1-2	once	TRBV3-1/TRBV3-2	.	TGTGCCAGCAGCCCAGTCGGGGAAGTTGGTGGCTACACCTTC	CASSPVGEVGGYTF
TRBJ2-7	.	TRBV6-1	.	TGTGCCAGCAGTGAAGCTTTTATTCGGTACTTC	CASSEAFIRYF
TRBJ1-4	.	TRBV7-9	.	TGTGCCAGCAGCAGGACAGATACTAATGAAAAACTGTTTTTT	CASSRTDTNEKLFF